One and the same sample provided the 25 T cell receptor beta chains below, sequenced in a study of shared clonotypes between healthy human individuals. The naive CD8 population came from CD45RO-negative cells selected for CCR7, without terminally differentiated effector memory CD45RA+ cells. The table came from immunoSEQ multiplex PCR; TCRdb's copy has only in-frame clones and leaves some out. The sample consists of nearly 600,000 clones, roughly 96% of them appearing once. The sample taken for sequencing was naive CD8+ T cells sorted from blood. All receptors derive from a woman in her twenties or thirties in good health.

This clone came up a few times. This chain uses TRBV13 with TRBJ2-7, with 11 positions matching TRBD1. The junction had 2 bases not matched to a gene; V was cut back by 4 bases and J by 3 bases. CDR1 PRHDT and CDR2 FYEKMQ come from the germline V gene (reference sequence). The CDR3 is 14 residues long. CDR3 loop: CASSSGTGGYEQYF. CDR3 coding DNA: TGTGCCAGCAGCTCCGGGACAGGGGGCTACGAGCAGTACTTC.

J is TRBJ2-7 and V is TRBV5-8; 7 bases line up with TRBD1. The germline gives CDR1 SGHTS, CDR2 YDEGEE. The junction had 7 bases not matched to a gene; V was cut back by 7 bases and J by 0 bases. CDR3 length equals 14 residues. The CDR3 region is CASVLWDSSYEQYF. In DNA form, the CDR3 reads TGTGCCAGCGTACTTTGGGACAGCTCCTACGAGCAGTACTTC. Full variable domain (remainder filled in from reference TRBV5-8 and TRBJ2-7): EAGVTQSPTHLIKTRGQQATLRCSPISGHTSVYWYQQALGLGLQFLLWYDEGEERNRGNFPPRFSGRQFPNYSSELNVNALELEDSALYLCASVLWDSSYEQYFGPGTRLTVT.

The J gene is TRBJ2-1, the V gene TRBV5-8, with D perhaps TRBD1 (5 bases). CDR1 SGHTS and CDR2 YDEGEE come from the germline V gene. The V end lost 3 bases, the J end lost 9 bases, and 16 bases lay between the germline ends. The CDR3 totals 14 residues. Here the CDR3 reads CASSSYIGRGEQFF. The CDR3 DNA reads TGTGCCAGCAGCTCCTATATAGGTAGGGGTGAGCAGTTCTTC.

Here the CDR3 reads CSVPLPSTDTQYF. The CDR3 coding sequence is TGCAGCGTTCCCCTCCCTAGCACAGATACGCAGTATTTT. The rearrangement links TRBV29-1 to TRBJ2-3; no reliable D call. The CDR3 sequence is 13 residues long. V lost 5 bases, J lost 0 bases, and 9 bases lay in between. Per the germline V gene, CDR1 is SQVTM and CDR2 is ANQGSEA.

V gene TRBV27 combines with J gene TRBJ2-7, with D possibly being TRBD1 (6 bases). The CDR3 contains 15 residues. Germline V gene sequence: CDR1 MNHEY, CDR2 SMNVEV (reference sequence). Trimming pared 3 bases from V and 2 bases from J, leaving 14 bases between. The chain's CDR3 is CASSFRAGAAYEQYF. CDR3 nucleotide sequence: TGTGCCAGCAGTTTTCGCGCAGGGGCGGCCTACGAGCAGTACTTC.

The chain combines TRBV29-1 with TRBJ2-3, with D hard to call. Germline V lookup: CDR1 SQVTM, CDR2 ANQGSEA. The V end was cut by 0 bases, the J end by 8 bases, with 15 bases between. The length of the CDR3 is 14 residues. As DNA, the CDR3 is TGCAGCGTTGAAGATGGGCTGGCATCAGGTACGCAGTATTTT. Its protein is CSVEDGLASGTQYF.

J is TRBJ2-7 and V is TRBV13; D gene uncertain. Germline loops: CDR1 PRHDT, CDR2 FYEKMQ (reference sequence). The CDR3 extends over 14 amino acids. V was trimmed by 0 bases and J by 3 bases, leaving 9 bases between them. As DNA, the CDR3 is TGTGCCAGCAGCTTAGGCCCCGGAATCTACGAGCAGTACTTC. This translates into CASSLGPGIYEQYF.

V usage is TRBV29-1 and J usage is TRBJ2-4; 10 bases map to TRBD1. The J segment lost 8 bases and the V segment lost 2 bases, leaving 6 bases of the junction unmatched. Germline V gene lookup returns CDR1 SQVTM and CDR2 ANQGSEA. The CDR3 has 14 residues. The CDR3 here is CSVERTGGPDIQYF. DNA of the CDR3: TGCAGCGTTGAACGGACAGGGGGGCCCGACATTCAGTACTTC. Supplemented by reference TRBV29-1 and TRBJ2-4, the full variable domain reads SAVISQKPSRDICQRGTSLTIQCQVDSQVTMMFWYRQQPGQSLTLIATANQGSEATYESGFVIDKFPISRPNLTFSTLTVSNMSPEDSSIYLCSVERTGGPDIQYFGAGTRLSVL.

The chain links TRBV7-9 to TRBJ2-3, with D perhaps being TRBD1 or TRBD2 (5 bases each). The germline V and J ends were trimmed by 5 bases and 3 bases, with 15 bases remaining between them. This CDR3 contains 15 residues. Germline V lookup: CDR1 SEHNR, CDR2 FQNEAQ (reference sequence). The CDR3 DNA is TGTGCCAGCAGCCCGACCGGGACCGTAACAGATACGCAGTATTTT. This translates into CASSPTGTVTDTQYF.

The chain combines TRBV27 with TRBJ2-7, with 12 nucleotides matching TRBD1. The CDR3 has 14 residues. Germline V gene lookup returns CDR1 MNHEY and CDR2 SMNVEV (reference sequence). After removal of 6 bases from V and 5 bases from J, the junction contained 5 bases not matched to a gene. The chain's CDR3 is CASSRGTGGNEQYF. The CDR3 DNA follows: TGTGCCAGCAGCCGCGGGACAGGGGGCAACGAGCAGTACTTC.

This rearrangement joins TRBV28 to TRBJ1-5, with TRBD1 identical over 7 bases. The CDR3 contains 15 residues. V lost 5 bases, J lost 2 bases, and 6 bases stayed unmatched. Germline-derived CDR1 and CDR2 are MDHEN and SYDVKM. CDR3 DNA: TGTGCCAGCAGTAAGGGACAGTTGGGCAATCAGCCCCAGCATTTT. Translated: CASSKGQLGNQPQHF.

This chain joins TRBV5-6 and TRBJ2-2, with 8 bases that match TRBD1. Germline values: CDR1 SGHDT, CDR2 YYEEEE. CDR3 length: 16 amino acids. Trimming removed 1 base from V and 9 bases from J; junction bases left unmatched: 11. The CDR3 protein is CASSLQGAESGWELFF. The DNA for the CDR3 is TGTGCCAGCAGCTTGCAGGGGGCGGAAAGTGGCTGGGAGCTGTTTTTT.

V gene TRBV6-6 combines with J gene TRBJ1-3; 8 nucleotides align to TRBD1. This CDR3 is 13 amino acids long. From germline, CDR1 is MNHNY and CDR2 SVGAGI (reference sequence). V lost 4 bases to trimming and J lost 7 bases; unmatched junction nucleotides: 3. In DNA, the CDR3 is TGTGCCAGCAGTTCGGACAGGGTGAACACCATATATTTT. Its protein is CASSSDRVNTIYF.

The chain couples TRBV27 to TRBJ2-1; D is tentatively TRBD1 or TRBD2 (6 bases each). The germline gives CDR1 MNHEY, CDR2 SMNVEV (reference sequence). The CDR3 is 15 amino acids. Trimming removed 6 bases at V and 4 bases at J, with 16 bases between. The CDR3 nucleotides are TGTGCCAGCAGCTCGGGGGCGCGACTATACAATGAGCAGTTCTTC. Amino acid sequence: CASSSGARLYNEQFF.

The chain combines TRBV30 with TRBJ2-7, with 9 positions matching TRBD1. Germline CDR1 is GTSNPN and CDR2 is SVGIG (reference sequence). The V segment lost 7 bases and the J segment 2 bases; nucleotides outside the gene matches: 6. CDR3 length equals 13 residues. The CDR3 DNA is TGTGCCTCCCGGGACAGGGAAGCCTACGAGCAGTACTTC. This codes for CASRDREAYEQYF.

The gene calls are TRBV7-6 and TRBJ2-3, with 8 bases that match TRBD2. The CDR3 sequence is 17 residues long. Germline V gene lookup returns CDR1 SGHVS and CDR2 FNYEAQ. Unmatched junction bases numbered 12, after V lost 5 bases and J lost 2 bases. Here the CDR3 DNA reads TGTGCCAGCAGCGGCGGGGGGCTAGCGAGAAACACAGATACGCAGTATTTT. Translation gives CASSGGGLARNTDTQYF. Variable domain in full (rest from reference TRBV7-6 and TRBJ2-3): GAGVSQSPRYKVTKRGQDVALRCDPISGHVSLYWYRQALGQGPEFLTYFNYEAQQDKSGLPNDRFSAERPEGSISTLTIQRTEQRDSAMYRCASSGGGLARNTDTQYFGPGTRLTVL.

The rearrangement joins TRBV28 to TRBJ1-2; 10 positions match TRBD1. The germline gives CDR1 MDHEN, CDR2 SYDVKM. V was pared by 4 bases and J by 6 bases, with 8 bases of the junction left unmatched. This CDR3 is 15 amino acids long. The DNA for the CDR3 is TGTGCCAGCAGTTCCCCGGACAGGGGGGAGAATGGCTACACCTTC. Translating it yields CASSSPDRGENGYTF.

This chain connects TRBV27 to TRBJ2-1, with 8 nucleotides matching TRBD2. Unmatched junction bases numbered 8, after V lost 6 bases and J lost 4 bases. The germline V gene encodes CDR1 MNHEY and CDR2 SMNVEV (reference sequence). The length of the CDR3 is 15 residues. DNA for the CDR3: TGTGCCAGCAGAACCGGGACTAGAAGTTACAATGAGCAGTTCTTC. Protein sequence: CASRTGTRSYNEQFF.

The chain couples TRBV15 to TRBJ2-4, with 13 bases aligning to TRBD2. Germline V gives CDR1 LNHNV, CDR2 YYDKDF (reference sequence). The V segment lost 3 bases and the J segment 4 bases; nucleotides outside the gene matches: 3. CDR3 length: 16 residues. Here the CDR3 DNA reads TGTGCCACCAGCAGCGGGACTAGCGGGGTAAAAAACATTCAGTACTTC. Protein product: CATSSGTSGVKNIQYF.

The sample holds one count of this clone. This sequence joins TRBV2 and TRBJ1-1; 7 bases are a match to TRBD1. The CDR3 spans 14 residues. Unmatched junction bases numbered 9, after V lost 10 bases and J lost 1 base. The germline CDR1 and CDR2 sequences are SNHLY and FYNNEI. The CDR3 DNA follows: TGTGCCACCCCAACCGGGACAGCGAACACTGAAGCTTTCTTT. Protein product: CATPTGTANTEAFF.

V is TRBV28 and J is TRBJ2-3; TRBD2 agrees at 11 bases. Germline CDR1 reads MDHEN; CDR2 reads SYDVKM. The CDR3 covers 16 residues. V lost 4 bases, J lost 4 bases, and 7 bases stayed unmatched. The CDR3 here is CASSSALAGEADTQYF. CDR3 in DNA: TGTGCCAGCAGTTCGGCACTAGCGGGAGAAGCAGATACGCAGTATTTT.

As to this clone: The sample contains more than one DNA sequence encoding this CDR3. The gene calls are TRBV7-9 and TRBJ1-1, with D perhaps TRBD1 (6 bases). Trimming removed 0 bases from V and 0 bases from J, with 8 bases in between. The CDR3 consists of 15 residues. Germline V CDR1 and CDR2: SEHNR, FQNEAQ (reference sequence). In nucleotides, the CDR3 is TGTGCCAGCAGCTTAGCGCAGGGGCTGAACACTGAAGCTTTCTTT. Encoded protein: CASSLAQGLNTEAFF.

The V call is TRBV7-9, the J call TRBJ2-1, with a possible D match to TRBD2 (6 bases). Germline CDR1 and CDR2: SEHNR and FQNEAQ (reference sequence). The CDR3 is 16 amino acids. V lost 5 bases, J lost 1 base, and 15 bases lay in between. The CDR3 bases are TGTGCCAGCAGCCCCCCCCGGGAGATGTCCTACAATGAGCAGTTCTTC. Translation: CASSPPREMSYNEQFF.

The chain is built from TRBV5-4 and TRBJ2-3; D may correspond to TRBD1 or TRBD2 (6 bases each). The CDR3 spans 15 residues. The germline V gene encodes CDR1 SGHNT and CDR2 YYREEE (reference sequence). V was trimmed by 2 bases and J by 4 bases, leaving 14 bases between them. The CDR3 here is CASSLPGAPADTQYF. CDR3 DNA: TGTGCCAGCAGCTTACCGGGGGCTCCCGCAGATACGCAGTATTTT.

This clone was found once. The CDR3 coding sequence is TGTGCCATCAGTGAGTCGGGTGTCCACGAGCAGTACTTC. Its protein is CAISESGVHEQYF. The J gene is TRBJ2-7, the V gene TRBV10-3; D is ambiguous. V was clipped by 0 bases and J by 5 bases, with 8 bases between them. Germline lookup yields CDR1 ENHRY and CDR2 SYGVKD. The CDR3 has 13 amino acids.